A selection of T cell receptor beta chains follows, all from one sample in a study of long-term antiretroviral therapy in people with HIV. Sequenced by immunoSEQ multiplex PCR; TCRdb stores in-frame clones only, minus some. Of about 24,000 clones in the sample, about 91% are singletons; the top ten hold about 8.5%. Specimen: unsorted PBMCs, collected 1.8 years before starting antiretroviral therapy. The source of these receptors is a man aged 45-65 years with HIV. Each CDR3 is given without its conserved first and last residue. Some rows mark clone size as missing; the rest say once, few, many or name a class of expanded clone.

V	J	size	CDR3
TRBV10-1	TRBJ2-2	NA	ASRANLGASGELF
TRBV11-3	TRBJ2-7	NA	ASSLLPGLSYEQY
TRBV5-4	TRBJ2-3	once	ASSSAGRRGWDTDTQY
TRBV18	TRBJ2-7	NA	ASSPGAGTTTYEQY
TRBV7-4	TRBJ2-7	NA	ASSTGTGYYEQY
TRBV7-6	TRBJ2-7	NA	ASSFLAADSPYEQY
TRBV18	TRBJ2-5	NA	ASSPLAGTLQETQY
TRBV7-2	TRBJ2-5	once	ASTPRAVQETQY
TRBV7-2	TRBJ1-6	few	ASSFFNSPLH
TRBV7-2	TRBJ2-7	NA	ASSQRTGNYEQY
TRBV10-3	TRBJ2-3	NA	AISESPGGIDTQY
TRBV7-3	TRBJ2-1	NA	ASSLTPDFNEQF
TRBV27	TRBJ2-2	NA	ASSLGLAGVGELF
TRBV11-3	TRBJ2-5	NA	ASSLGSGVLETQY
TRBV27	TRBJ2-7	NA	ASSTTYEQY
TRBV2	TRBJ1-2	NA	ASSGGQGPNYGYT
TRBV2	TRBJ1-1	few	ASSEQGEYTEAF
TRBV14	TRBJ2-5	NA	ASSRIRDRAYGETQY
TRBV7-2	TRBJ2-5	NA	ASSVASGWSQETQY
TRBV2	TRBJ2-2	NA	ASSHSGGADTGELF
TRBV18	TRBJ1-2	few	ASARARQGSEPGYT
TRBV5-3	TRBJ2-7	NA	ARSPTSGGYEQY
TRBV29-1	TRBJ2-1	few	SVHRSGGDEQF
TRBV30	TRBJ2-1	NA	AWSAGVAYNEQF
TRBV28	TRBJ2-7	NA	ASTRRGLGSYEQY
TRBV6-1	TRBJ1-5	NA	ASSGDRGDNQPQH
TRBV27	TRBJ2-3	NA	ASRTGTATDTQY
TRBV29-1	TRBJ2-1	NA	SVGLRTRNNEQF
TRBV11-2	TRBJ2-1	NA	ASSSYGQGARQF